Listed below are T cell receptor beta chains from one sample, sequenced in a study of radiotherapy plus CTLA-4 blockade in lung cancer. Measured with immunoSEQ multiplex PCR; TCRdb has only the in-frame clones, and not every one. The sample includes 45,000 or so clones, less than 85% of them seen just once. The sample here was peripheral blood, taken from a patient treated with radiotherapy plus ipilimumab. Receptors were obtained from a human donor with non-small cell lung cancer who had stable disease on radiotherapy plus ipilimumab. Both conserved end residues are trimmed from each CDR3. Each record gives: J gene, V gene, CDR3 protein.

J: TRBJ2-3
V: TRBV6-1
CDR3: ASSGGKITDTQY

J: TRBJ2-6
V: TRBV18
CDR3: ASSVQSSGANVLT

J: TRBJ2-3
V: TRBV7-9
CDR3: ASSPRELTDTQY

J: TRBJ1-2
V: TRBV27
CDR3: ASSLSPGQNYGYT

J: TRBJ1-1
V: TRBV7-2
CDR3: ASSPTWTNTEAF

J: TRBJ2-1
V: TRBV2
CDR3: ASSTRGASYNEQF

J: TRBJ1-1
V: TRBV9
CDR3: ASSGGPGGNTEAF

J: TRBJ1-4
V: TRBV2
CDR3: ASSEAEPGPLF

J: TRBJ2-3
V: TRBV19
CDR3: ASSSGQSDTQY

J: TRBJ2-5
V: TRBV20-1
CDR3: SAAGAETQY

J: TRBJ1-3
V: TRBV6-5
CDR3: ASSKGWGNTIY

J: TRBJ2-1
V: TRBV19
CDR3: ASSRAGYNEQF

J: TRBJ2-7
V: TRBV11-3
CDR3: ASSLDSGPSGEQY

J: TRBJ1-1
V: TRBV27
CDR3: ASSLGQTLSEAF

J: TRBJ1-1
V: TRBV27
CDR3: ASSLSGTDKKNTEAF

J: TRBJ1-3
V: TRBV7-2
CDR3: ASSFQVDGNTIY

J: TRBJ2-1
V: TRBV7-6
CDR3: ASSLEPLSSYNEQF

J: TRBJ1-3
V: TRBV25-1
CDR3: ASSRGQGVAGNTIY

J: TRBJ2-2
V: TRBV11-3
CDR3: ASSPKRTGTTTGELF

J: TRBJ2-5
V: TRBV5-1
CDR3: ASSVTGTGDQETQY

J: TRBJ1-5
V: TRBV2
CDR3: ASSESTGLQPQH

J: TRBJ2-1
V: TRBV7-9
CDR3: ASSALDKQQF

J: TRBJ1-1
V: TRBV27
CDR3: ASNKASWDTEAF

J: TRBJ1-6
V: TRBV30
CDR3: AWSLGGGGSYNSPLH

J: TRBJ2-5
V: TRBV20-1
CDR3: SARPQETQY

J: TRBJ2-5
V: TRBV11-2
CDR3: ASSLIGIGETQY

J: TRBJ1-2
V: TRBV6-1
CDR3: ASSSGTGIYGYT

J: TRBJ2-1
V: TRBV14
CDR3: ASSQGDTYNEQF

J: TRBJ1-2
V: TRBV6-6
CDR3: ASKGQGDLYGYT

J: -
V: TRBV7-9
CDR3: ASSLAGGGASSEQY

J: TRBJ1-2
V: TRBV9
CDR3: ASSATQLTDRTNYGYT

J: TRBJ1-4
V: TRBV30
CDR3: AWSPGANEKLF

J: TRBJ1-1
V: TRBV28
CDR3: ASSPSRGITEAF

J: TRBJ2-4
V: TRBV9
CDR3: ASSVTPSGDIQY

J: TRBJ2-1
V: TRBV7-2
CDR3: ASSLVGSLESQF

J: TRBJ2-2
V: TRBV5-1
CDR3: ASSFSGTTLINTGELF

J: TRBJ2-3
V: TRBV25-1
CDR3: ASSGGQIADTQY

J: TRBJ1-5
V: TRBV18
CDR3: ASSPTDRFNQPQH

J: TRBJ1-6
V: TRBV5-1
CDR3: ATAPDLTYNSPLH

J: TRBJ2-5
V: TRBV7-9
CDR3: ASSLGPGGTEQY

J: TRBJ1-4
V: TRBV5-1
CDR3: ASTPTGRNEKLF

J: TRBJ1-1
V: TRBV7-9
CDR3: ASSFGGQNTEAF

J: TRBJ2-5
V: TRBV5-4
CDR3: ASSFRGGEETQY

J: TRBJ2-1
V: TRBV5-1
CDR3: ASSSGQEGTIEQF

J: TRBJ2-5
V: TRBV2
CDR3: ASTVTDSPGETQY

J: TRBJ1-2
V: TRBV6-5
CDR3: ASSYARTHYGYT

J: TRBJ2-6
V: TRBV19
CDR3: ASSGGSLGANVLT

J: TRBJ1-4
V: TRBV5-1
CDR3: ASSSGTPDEKLF

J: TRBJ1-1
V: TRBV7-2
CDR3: ASSLVWGGTEAF

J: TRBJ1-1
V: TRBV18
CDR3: ASSPSRSGNEAF

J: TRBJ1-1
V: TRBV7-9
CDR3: ASSLAGTGVAEAF